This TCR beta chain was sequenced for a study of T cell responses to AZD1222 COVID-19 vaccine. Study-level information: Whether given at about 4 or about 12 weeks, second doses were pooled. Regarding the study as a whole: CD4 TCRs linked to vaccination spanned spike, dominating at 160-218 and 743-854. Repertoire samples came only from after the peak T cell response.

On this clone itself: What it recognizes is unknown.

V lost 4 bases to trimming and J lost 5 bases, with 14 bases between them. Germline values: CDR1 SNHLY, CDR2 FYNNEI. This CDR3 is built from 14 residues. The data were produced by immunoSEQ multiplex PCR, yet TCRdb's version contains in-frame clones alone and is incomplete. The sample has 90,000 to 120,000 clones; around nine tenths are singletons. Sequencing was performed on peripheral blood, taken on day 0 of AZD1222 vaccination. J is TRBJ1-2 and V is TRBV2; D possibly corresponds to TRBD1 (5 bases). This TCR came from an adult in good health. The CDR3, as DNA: TGTGCCAGCAGTGGATGGGGGGAGCTTTATGGCTACACCTTC. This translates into CASSGWGELYGYTF.